The 16 T cell receptor beta chains presented below share a single source sample, sequenced in a study of PD-L1 blockade in urothelial cancer. Assay: immunoSEQ multiplex PCR; the TCRdb copy retains only in-frame clones and omits some. Of about 84,000 clones in the sample, 85% to 95% were seen once. The source was PBMCs, collected around atezolizumab (anti-PD-L1) treatment. The receptors here all came from a man in his fifties or sixties with urothelial cancer.

The chain couples TRBV30 to TRBJ2-7; D gene ambiguous. Between the trimmed V and J ends, which lost 2 bases and 3 bases, there was a span of 17 bases. Germline CDR1 and CDR2: GTSNPN and SVGIG (reference sequence). The length of the CDR3 is 15 residues. DNA of the CDR3: TGTGCCTGGAGTTCGGGTCCATCATCCGGCTACGAGCAGTACTTC. Translated, it gives CAWSSGPSSGYEQYF.

The gene calls are TRBV4-1 and TRBJ2-5; D call uncertain. CDR3 length equals 16 residues. In germline, CDR1 is MGHRA, CDR2 YSYEKL. The ends were cut back, 2 bases at V and 1 base at J, with 14 bases in the middle. CDR3 nucleotide sequence: TGCGCCAGCAGCCAATCTGGGCAGCCGTTCCAAGAGACCCAGTACTTC. Encoded protein: CASSQSGQPFQETQYF.

The V gene is TRBV2, the J gene TRBJ2-7; 12 nucleotides line up with TRBD2. The J segment lost 5 bases and the V segment lost 3 bases, leaving 5 bases of the junction unmatched. Germline values: CDR1 SNHLY, CDR2 FYNNEI. CDR3 length: 15 amino acids. The CDR3 spells CASSETSGRVHEQYF. The CDR3 coding sequence is TGTGCCAGCAGTGAGACTAGCGGGAGAGTCCACGAGCAGTACTTC.

The CDR3 nucleotides are TGTGCCAGCAAGGACAACCAAGAGACCCAGTACTTC. It encodes CASKDNQETQYF. The chain has TRBV2 and TRBJ2-5; D may be TRBD1 (5 bases). The CDR3 is 12 amino acids. Germline assignment: CDR1 SNHLY and CDR2 FYNNEI. V lost 7 bases to trimming and J lost 0 bases, with 6 bases between them.

This chain joins TRBV2 and TRBJ2-7, with D maybe TRBD1 (5 bases). CDR1 SNHLY and CDR2 FYNNEI come from the germline V gene. V gave up 3 bases and J gave up 7 bases, with 16 bases separating them. The CDR3 has 14 residues. The CDR3 DNA is TGTGCCAGCAGTGACCTTAAGGGGCCGAGGGAGCAGTACTTC. It specifies CASSDLKGPREQYF.

The chain recombines TRBV19 with TRBJ2-7; D perhaps matches TRBD1 (6 bases). Trimming took 4 bases from V and 0 from J, leaving 22 bases between them. The CDR3 runs 18 residues. Germline V gene sequence: CDR1 LNHDA, CDR2 SQIVND (reference sequence). CDR3 coding DNA: TGTGCCAGTAGTAGTCACTTTACCGGGACACCGAGCTCCTACGAGCAGTACTTC. Protein product: CASSSHFTGTPSSYEQYF.

The V call is TRBV12-5, the J call TRBJ1-2; perhaps TRBD1 as D (6 bases). V lost 6 bases and J lost 4, with 9 bases in between. This CDR3 has 12 residues. The germline gives CDR1 LGHNT, CDR2 FRNRAP. The CDR3 reads CASGTGSYGYTF. The CDR3 DNA follows: TGTGCTAGTGGCACAGGGTCCTATGGCTACACCTTC.

The rearrangement uses TRBV18 and TRBJ2-7, with 9 nucleotides matching TRBD1. The CDR3 has 16 residues. The germline V gene encodes CDR1 KGHSH and CDR2 LQKENI. V lost 3 bases to trimming and J lost 3 bases; unmatched junction nucleotides: 9. CDR3 region: CASSPSPGQGVYEQYF. The CDR3 nucleotides read TGTGCCAGCTCACCCTCTCCGGGACAGGGTGTCTACGAGCAGTACTTC.

This clone was counted a few times. V and J are TRBV7-3 and TRBJ2-1; D possibly corresponds to TRBD2 (5 bases). The V gene lost 1 base and the J gene lost 15 bases, with 13 bases spanning the gap. The CDR3 runs 12 residues. CDR1 is SGHTA and CDR2 is FQGTGA in the germline V gene. The CDR3 bases are TGTGCCAGCAGCTTAAAGTGGGAGTACTGGTTCTTC. It is translated as CASSLKWEYWFF.

The chain combines TRBV6-1 with TRBJ2-3; 11 bases are shared with TRBD2. CDR1 and CDR2 (germline): MNHNS, SASEGT. The CDR3 is 15 residues long. The J segment lost 2 bases and the V segment lost 6 bases, leaving 4 bases of the junction unmatched. CDR3 residues: CASSETSGTTDTQYF. The DNA of the CDR3 is TGTGCCAGCAGCGAGACTAGCGGGACCACAGATACGCAGTATTTT.

This chain uses TRBV7-2 with TRBJ1-2; D not resolved. Trimming cost V 1 base and J 3 bases, with 15 bases left between them. Germline V gene sequence: CDR1 SGHTA, CDR2 FQGNSA. CDR3 size: 16 residues. The CDR3 region is CASSLGELTSHYGYTF. The CDR3 nucleotides read TGTGCCAGCAGCTTAGGGGAGTTGACAAGTCACTATGGCTACACCTTC.

DNA of the CDR3: TGTGCCAGCAGCGTAGGAGGGGGGGGAGGGCAGCCCCAGCATTTT. It yields the protein CASSVGGGGGQPQHF. This chain links TRBV9 with TRBJ1-5; TRBD1 might be the D (6 bases). The V gene lost 0 bases and the J gene lost 7 bases, with 14 bases spanning the gap. CDR1 and CDR2 from the germline V gene are SGDLS and YYNGEE. The CDR3 has 15 amino acids.

The V gene is TRBV28, the J gene TRBJ2-2, with unresolved D. The V end was cut by 5 bases, the J end by 7 bases, with 11 bases between. Germline loops: CDR1 MDHEN, CDR2 SYDVKM. The length of the CDR3 is 13 residues. This chain's CDR3 is CASSLQSIGELFF. Here the CDR3 DNA reads TGTGCCAGCAGTCTCCAGTCGATCGGGGAGCTGTTTTTT.

The V call is TRBV4-1, the J call TRBJ2-1; 10 bases line up with TRBD1. With V trimmed by 0 bases and J by 8 bases, 10 bases remained unmatched. Germline V gene data show CDR1 as MGHRA and CDR2 as YSYEKL. The CDR3 is 17 residues long. The CDR3 DNA follows: TGCGCCAGCAGCCAAGAAGGCTGGGGACAGGGGAGCGATGAGCAGTTCTTC. Translation: CASSQEGWGQGSDEQFF.

V is TRBV6-5 and J is TRBJ1-4; 7 nucleotides line up with TRBD1. The CDR3 totals 16 residues. Trimming removed 2 bases from V and 2 bases from J; junction bases left unmatched: 5. Germline V gives CDR1 MNHEY, CDR2 SVGAGI. This CDR3 reads CASSYGPGGTNEKLFF. DNA for the CDR3: TGTGCCAGCAGTTACGGCCCAGGGGGGACTAATGAAAAACTGTTTTTT.

This chain connects TRBV7-9 to TRBJ2-6; D possibly corresponds to TRBD2 (5 bases). Germline CDR1 SEHNR, CDR2 FQNEAQ (reference sequence). The CDR3 has 17 amino acids. V lost 3 bases to trimming and J lost 3 bases, with 15 bases between them. CDR3 residues: CASSFNDGLYGANVLTF. The CDR3 region has the DNA TGTGCCAGCAGCTTCAACGACGGACTCTATGGGGCCAACGTCCTGACTTTC.